The entry below describes one T cell receptor beta chain. Its antigen is still unknown. TCRdb's copy holds only in-frame clones and misses some; the assay was immunoSEQ multiplex PCR. The profile covers tens of thousands of clones, with around 89% appearing a single time and approximately 15% taken by the ten largest. CDR1 is SGHAT, CDR2 FQNNGV, per germline. V was cut by 5 bases and J by 8 bases, with 10 bases left in between. There are 13 residues in the CDR3. These data are taken from a study of T cells in tuberculosis. The study's findings and limits: Active tuberculosis cases were adults; controls were adolescents.

The chain carries TRBV11-2 and TRBJ1-6, with D uncertain. The source is a donor between 10 and 29 years old with latent tuberculosis or without tuberculosis infection. The sample comprised PBMCs. The CDR3 region is CASSPRRYSPLHF. The CDR3 DNA sequence: TGTGCCAGCAGCCCAAGGCGGTATTCACCCCTCCACTTT.